The 14 T cell receptor beta chains in this list originate from one sample, sequenced in a study of read filtering for tumor transcriptome and immune sequencing. The library was built from 400 ng RNA with molecular barcoded adaptors for alpha/delta and beta/gamma chains. MiXCR, applied by TCRdb to the reads, yields one record per CDR3 protein. This sample yields some 120,000 distinct CDR3 sequences, of which 13% are seen a single time; approximately 10% belongs to the top ten. Sample: a population of CD138-negative cells sorted from bone marrow. These receptors all come from a donor at least 40 years old with multiple myeloma.

This sequence joins TRBV7-8 and TRBJ2-5; 9 nucleotides align to TRBD1. Per germline, CDR1 SGHVS and CDR2 FQNEAQ. V dropped 6 bases and J dropped 0; count of bases not matched to a gene: 5. The CDR3 has 15 amino acids. Written as DNA, the CDR3 is TGTGCCAGCAGTATGGACAGGGGTAACCAAGAGACCCAGTACTTC. Its protein is CASSMDRGNQETQYF. The full variable domain, completed using reference TRBV7-8 and TRBJ2-5, is GAGVSQSPRYKVAKRGQDVALRCDPISGHVSLFWYQQALGQGPEFLTYFQNEAQLDKSGLPSDRFFAERPEGSVSTLKIQRTQQEDSAVYLCASSMDRGNQETQYFGPGTRLLVL.

The table lists this clonotype with a count of one. One base away lies a much larger clone, so this may be a sequencing read error. The rearrangement joins TRBV20-1 to TRBJ2-1, with 7 bases lining up with TRBD2. J gave up 7 bases and V 5 bases, and 5 bases lay outside the gene matches. Germline V CDR1 and CDR2: DFQATT, SNEGSKA (reference sequence). This CDR3 is 12 amino acids long. The CDR3 loop reads CSAGRDYNEQFF. The CDR3 bases are TGCAGTGCTGGGAGGGACTATAATGAGCAGTTCTTC.

V and J are TRBV3-1 and TRBJ1-5; D might be TRBD1 (6 bases). There are 13 residues in the CDR3. V shed 3 bases and J shed 7 bases, with 10 bases lying between them. Germline V gives CDR1 LGHDT, CDR2 YNNKEL (reference sequence). CDR3 sequence (DNA): TGTGCCAGCAGCCAGGACAGCGTACAGCCCCAGCATTTT. It codes for CASSQDSVQPQHF.

This clonotype has a handful of counts. This sequence joins TRBV6-6 and TRBJ1-2; D is unclear. Germline CDR1 MNHNY, CDR2 SVGAGI (reference sequence). Trimming took off 2 bases at V and 2 bases at J, with 9 bases between the two ends. The CDR3 is 14 amino acids. CDR3 in amino acids: CASSYPDTNYGYTF. As DNA, the CDR3 is TGTGCCAGCAGTTACCCGGATACCAACTATGGCTACACCTTC.

V usage is TRBV5-1 and J usage is TRBJ2-4, with a possible D match to TRBD1 (5 bases). This CDR3 has 15 residues. Per the germline V gene, CDR1 is SGHRS and CDR2 is YFSETQ. With 4 bases removed from V and 3 bases from J, the gap between germline ends came to 14 bases. CDR3 loop: CASSMGLDIKNIQYF. In nucleotides, the CDR3 is TGCGCCAGCAGCATGGGTCTGGACATCAAAAACATTCAGTACTTC.

This clonotype was counted a single time. A much larger clone lies a single base off, so this may be a read error. The CDR3 DNA follows: TGTGCCAGCAGTCAAGACGGAGCCGGGGAGCTGTTTTTT. Residues: CASSQDGAGELFF. V and J are TRBV7-3 and TRBJ2-2; D remains unclear. Germline loops: CDR1 SGHTA, CDR2 FQGTGA. The CDR3 is made up of 13 amino acids. V gave up 6 bases and J gave up 6 bases, with 11 bases separating them.

This chain links TRBV12-3 or TRBV12-4 with TRBJ2-7, with 11 bases identical to TRBD2. With 5 bases clipped from V and 3 bases from J, the junction kept 6 bases outside the gene matches. This CDR3 has 15 residues. The CDR3 spells CASSVSGRAIYEQYF. In nucleotides, the CDR3 is TGTGCCAGCAGTGTTAGCGGGAGGGCGATCTACGAGCAGTACTTC.

This clonotype was counted between two and nine times. This rearrangement joins TRBV5-4 to TRBJ2-7; a weak D match, TRBD2 (5 bases). This CDR3 comprises 14 residues. The V gene lost 7 bases and the J gene lost 4 bases, with 18 bases spanning the gap. The germline V gene has CDR1 SGHNT and CDR2 YYREEE (reference sequence). The CDR3 DNA is TGTGCCAGCGCTCGGGGTAGAGGAAGTTACGAGCAGTACTTC. This codes for CASARGRGSYEQYF.

This clonotype was detected a few times. The CDR3 bases are TGCGCCAGCAGGAATGCCGGGACAACGACCATCCAAGAGACCCAGTACTTC. Protein product: CASRNAGTTTIQETQYF. V is TRBV5-1 and J is TRBJ2-5; tentatively, D is TRBD1 (6 bases). Trimming cost V 5 bases and J 1 base, with 21 bases left between them. Looked up from germline, CDR1 is SGHRS and CDR2 is YFSETQ. This CDR3 contains 17 residues.

This clonotype was counted ten times or more. This chain connects TRBV6-5 to TRBJ2-1; TRBD2 aligns across 12 bases. V lost 3 bases, J lost 8 bases, and 8 bases stayed unmatched. This CDR3 is 16 amino acids long. CDR1 is MNHEY and CDR2 is SVGAGI in the germline V gene. The CDR3 DNA follows: TGTGCCAGCAGTTATTTATGGACTAGCGGGATTTATGAGCAGTTCTTC. Translated, it gives CASSYLWTSGIYEQFF.

This clonotype was detected a few times. The genes are TRBV7-8 and TRBJ1-2; D may be TRBD1 (5 bases). V lost 5 bases, J lost 1 base, and 14 bases lay in between. Looked up from germline, CDR1 is SGHVS and CDR2 is FQNEAQ. This CDR3 is 15 amino acids long. DNA of the CDR3: TGTGCCAGCAGCCGGGGGGTAGCAAATAACTATGGCTACACCTTC. This sequence encodes CASSRGVANNYGYTF.

With respect to this clonotype: A much larger clone sits a single nucleotide away, making a read error possible. J is TRBJ1-1 and V is TRBV5-1, with TRBD1 matching over 7 bases. The CDR3 sequence is 16 residues long. Germline values: CDR1 SGHRS, CDR2 YFSETQ. V lost 4 bases, J lost 5 bases, and 14 bases stayed unmatched. The CDR3 DNA is TGCGCCAGCAGCCACGGGTCAGGGGGAACGGGGACTGAAGCTTTCTTT. Translation: CASSHGSGGTGTEAFF.

This clonotype came up once. The missing conserved phenylalanine or tryptophan at the end of this CDR3 makes a read error likely. The J gene is TRBJ2-1, the V gene TRBV19, with 7 nucleotides matching TRBD2. V lost 5 bases to trimming and J lost 9 bases; unmatched junction nucleotides: 13. This CDR3 has 15 residues. Germline V CDR1 and CDR2: LNHDA, SQIVND (reference sequence). CDR3 DNA: TGTGCCAGTAGTCAGGAGCGGGGCGTCCGGGCTGAGCAGTTCCTC. Encoded protein: CASSQERGVRAEQFL.

The chain employs TRBV27 and TRBJ1-5; no definite D call. This CDR3 is 15 amino acids long. Trimming removed 7 bases at V and 2 bases at J, with 15 bases between. Germline CDR1 reads MNHEY; CDR2 reads SMNVEV (reference sequence). The CDR3 DNA is TGTGCCAGCACCCCCTCGACTGGCGGCAATCAGCCCCAGCATTTT. Protein product: CASTPSTGGNQPQHF.